One sample yielded the 2 T cell receptor beta chains listed below, sequenced in a study of beta chain features in type 1 diabetes. Sequenced material consisted of expressed TCRB transcripts (all of the isolated RNA was reverse transcribed). The assay was immunoSEQ multiplex PCR, and TCRdb's table has in-frame clones only and misses some. The data hold around 430,000 clones, with roughly 30% observed a single time. The sequencing sample was made of naive CD4+ T cells from blood. The receptors were gathered from a young man in good health.

This rearrangement joins TRBV7-9 to TRBJ1-1, with D possibly being TRBD1 (5 bases). V was trimmed by 5 bases and J by 1 base, leaving 8 bases between them. This CDR3 has 13 amino acids. Germline assignment: CDR1 SEHNR and CDR2 FQNEAQ (reference sequence). CDR3 residues: CASSPGQNTEAFF. The CDR3 DNA follows: TGTGCCAGCAGCCCAGGACAGAACACTGAAGCTTTCTTT.

The rearrangement links TRBV30 to TRBJ1-5; D gene unclear. Per the germline V gene, CDR1 is GTSNPN and CDR2 is SVGIG (reference sequence). Trimming left V 5 bases short and J 2 bases short, with 10 bases between. There are 13 residues in the CDR3. CDR3: CAWSPLGNQPQHF. The CDR3 DNA reads TGTGCCTGGTCCCCCTTGGGCAATCAGCCCCAGCATTTT. The full variable domain, in which reference TRBV30 and TRBJ1-5 provide the parts outside the CDR3, is SQTIHQWPATLVQPVGSPLSLECTVEGTSNPNLYWYRQAAGRGLQLLFYSVGIGQISSEVPQNLSASRPQDRQFILSSKKLLLSDSGFYLCAWSPLGNQPQHFGDGTRLSIL.